Detailed here is one TCR beta chain. The record originates from a study of control samples from healthy donors and cancer patients. The table came from immunoSEQ multiplex PCR; TCRdb's copy has only in-frame clones and leaves some out. Here the sample spans under 85,000 clones, roughly 88% being singletons. This CDR3 comprises 12 residues. Germline CDR1 and CDR2: SQVTM and ANQGSEA. The junction had 5 bases not matched to a gene; V was cut back by 5 bases and J by 6 bases. Sequencing was carried out using PBMCs. The rearrangement joins TRBV29-1 to TRBJ2-7, with 9 nucleotides matching TRBD2. This receptor was obtained from a man aged 55 to 70 with head and neck cancer. CDR3 DNA: TGCAGCGTTAGGTCTAGCGGGACCGAGCAGTACTTC. This encodes CSVRSSGTEQYF.